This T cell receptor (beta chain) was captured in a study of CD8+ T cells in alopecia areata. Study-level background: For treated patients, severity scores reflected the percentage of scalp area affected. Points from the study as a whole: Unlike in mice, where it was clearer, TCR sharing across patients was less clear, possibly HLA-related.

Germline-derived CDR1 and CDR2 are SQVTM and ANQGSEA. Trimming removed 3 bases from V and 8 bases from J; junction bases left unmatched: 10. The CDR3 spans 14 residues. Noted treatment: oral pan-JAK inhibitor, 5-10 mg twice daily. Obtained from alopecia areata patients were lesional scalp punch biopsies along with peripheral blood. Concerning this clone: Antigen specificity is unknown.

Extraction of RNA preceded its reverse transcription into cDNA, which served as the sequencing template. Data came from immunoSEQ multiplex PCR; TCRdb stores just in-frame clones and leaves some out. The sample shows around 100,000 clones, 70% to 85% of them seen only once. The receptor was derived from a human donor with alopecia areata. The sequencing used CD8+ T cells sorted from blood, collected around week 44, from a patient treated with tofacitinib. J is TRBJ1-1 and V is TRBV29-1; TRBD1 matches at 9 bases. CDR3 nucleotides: TGCAGCGTTGACTCCGGGACAGGGCGTTCGGAAGCTTTCTTT. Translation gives CSVDSGTGRSEAFF.